These 23 T cell receptor beta chains came from one sample sequenced in a study of blood T cells in healthy people across ages. It was with a sample-barcoded 5' primer and a J-beta primer mix that a second PCR of roughly 7 to 12 cycles was run. Each CDR3 protein gets one entry after TCRdb re-called the 5' RACE reads with MiXCR. Of 800,000 to 950,000 distinct CDR3 sequences in the sample, 29% were seen once. The sample was also reused in another study, on T cells of mothers and their children.

The sample was blood. These receptors were obtained from a woman aged 40-49 years in good health.

The table lists this clonotype with a few counts. The chain uses TRBV30 and TRBJ2-1; tentatively, D is TRBD1 (6 bases). CDR1 GTSNPN and CDR2 SVGIG come from the germline V gene (reference sequence). V was clipped by 8 bases and J by 5 bases, with 16 bases between them. The CDR3 is 13 amino acids. Written as DNA, the CDR3 is TGTGCCAAGGGACACCCCCGTGACAATGAGCAGTTCTTC. It is translated as CAKGHPRDNEQFF.

The V call is TRBV12-3 or TRBV12-4, the J call TRBJ2-5, with D perhaps matching TRBD2 (6 bases). V was cut by 1 base and J by 5 bases, with 26 bases left in between. The CDR3 is made up of 19 amino acids. CDR3 nucleotides: TGTGCCAGCAGTTTAGGGGAGGTTATGAGGGGATTTACCGGGGAGACCCAGTACTTC. Translated: CASSLGEVMRGFTGETQYF.

This clonotype has only a few counts. This chain joins TRBV18 and TRBJ2-5; 7 nucleotides agree with TRBD1. The last part of the DNA fits TRBJ2-7 better; the J call may be wrong. The CDR3 has 13 residues. Germline V lookup: CDR1 KGHSH, CDR2 LQKENI. CDR3 DNA sequence: TGTGCCAGCTCACCATCGTCAGGGGGCGAGCAGTACTTC. This gives the protein CASSPSSGGEQYF.

This clonotype was observed many times. The rearrangement links TRBV20-1 to TRBJ2-5; tentative D call: TRBD2 (6 bases). The CDR3 consists of 15 residues. Germline V gene data show CDR1 as DFQATT and CDR2 as SNEGSKA (reference sequence). Trimming removed 0 bases from V and 1 base from J, with 12 bases in between. The CDR3 region has the DNA TGCAGTGCTAGAGATATCCAGCGGGCCCAAGAGACCCAGTACTTC. Its protein product is CSARDIQRAQETQYF.

With respect to this clonotype: At one end, the junction sequence differs from germline, possibly due to a read error. The chain joins TRBV9 to TRBJ1-2, with 8 positions matching TRBD1. This CDR3 is built from 14 residues. The germline V gene encodes CDR1 SGDLS and CDR2 YYNGEE. The CDR3 spells CAGSPGPDRDGYTF. CDR3 DNA: TGTGCCGGCAGCCCCGGTCCGGACAGGGATGGCTACACCTTC. Together with reference TRBV9 and TRBJ1-2, the CDR3 gives the full variable domain: DSGVTQTPKHLITATGQRVTLRCSPRSGDLSVYWYQQSLDQGLQFLIQYYNGEERAKGNILERFSAQQFPDLHSELNLSSLELGDSALYFCAGSPGPDRDGYTFGSGTRLTVV.

This clonotype was seen ten or more times. The V and J genes are TRBV29-1 and TRBJ2-3; 7 nucleotides match TRBD2. The CDR3 is made up of 13 amino acids. J was trimmed by 4 bases and V by 7 bases; bases with no gene match: 8. Germline CDR1 and CDR2: SQVTM and ANQGSEA. For the CDR3, the DNA is TGCAGCGCCACCCCGACTAGCTCAGATACGCAGTATTTT. It encodes CSATPTSSDTQYF.

The table lists this clonotype with a few counts. The junction departs from the called germline gene at one end, perhaps through a read error. The CDR3 DNA sequence: TGTACCAGCAGTTTAGGGGGGGAAGCTTTCTTT. It is translated as CTSSLGGEAFF. This sequence joins TRBV12-3 or TRBV12-4 and TRBJ1-1; the D gene is possibly TRBD1 (6 bases). CDR3 length equals 11 residues.

In its sample, this clonotype was seen a few times. The rearrangement links TRBV18 to TRBJ1-1; D may be TRBD1 (5 bases). CDR3 length equals 16 residues. Trimming shortened V by 0 bases and J by 1 base, and 12 bases separated the two germline ends. The V gene's germline CDR1 is KGHSH and CDR2 LQKENI. The CDR3 spells CASSPPSEGTNTEAFF. The DNA for the CDR3 is TGTGCCAGCTCACCACCGTCCGAGGGGACGAACACTGAAGCTTTCTTT.

This clonotype has only one observation. The rearrangement joins TRBV28 to TRBJ2-3; TRBD2 agrees at 8 bases. Per the germline V gene, CDR1 is MDHEN and CDR2 is SYDVKM. After removal of 4 bases from V and 5 bases from J, the junction contained 11 bases not matched to a gene. CDR3 size: 16 residues. CDR3 sequence (DNA): TGTGCCAGCAGTTCCTCCTCGCGGGGGGTTGGAGATACGCAGTATTTT. Translating gives CASSSSSRGVGDTQYF.

This clonotype was found a few times. The V and J genes are TRBV24-1 and TRBJ2-5, with D perhaps matching TRBD2 (5 bases). The CDR3 length is 15 residues. CDR1 and CDR2 (germline): KGHDR, SFDVKD. V shed 3 bases and J shed 5 bases, with 15 bases lying between them. In DNA, the CDR3 is TGTGCCACCAGTGATCCCCCTAGCACCGGGGAGACCCAGTACTTC. It specifies CATSDPPSTGETQYF.

This chain connects TRBV7-3 to TRBJ2-2; tentatively, D is TRBD1 (5 bases). The CDR3 contains 14 residues. Germline V gene sequence: CDR1 SGHTA, CDR2 FQGTGA. V lost 4 bases and J 7 bases, leaving 13 bases between the germline ends. The CDR3 DNA follows: TGTGCCAGCAGCTCAGGACAACCCAGCGGGGAGCTGTTTTTT. Residues: CASSSGQPSGELFF.

This clonotype has more than one count but fewer than ten. The CDR3 sequence is CASSRTGSRSSVSISYGYTF. CDR3 nucleotide sequence: TGTGCCAGCAGTCGGACAGGCTCCAGGTCGTCCGTGTCAATCTCGTATGGCTACACCTTC. The rearrangement joins TRBV6-1 to TRBJ1-2, with 7 bases aligning to TRBD1. V was pared by 5 bases and J by 5 bases, with 26 bases of the junction left unmatched. This CDR3 is built from 20 residues. Germline V gene sequence: CDR1 MNHNS, CDR2 SASEGT.

This chain connects TRBV7-6 to TRBJ1-5; D uncertain. V dropped 6 bases and J dropped 4 bases, with 13 bases sitting between them. The V gene's germline CDR1 is SGHVS and CDR2 FNYEAQ. This CDR3 is 14 amino acids long. Here the CDR3 reads CASSQSLGNQPQHF. In DNA, the CDR3 is TGTGCCAGCAGTCAAAGTCTGGGGAATCAGCCCCAGCATTTT.

On this clonotype: The junction differs from germline at one of its ends, possibly a read error. The gene calls are TRBV28 and TRBJ1-5, with TRBD1 as a possible D gene (5 bases). The CDR3 sequence is 14 residues long. The germline V gene encodes CDR1 MDHEN and CDR2 SYDVKM. The CDR3 region has the DNA TGTGCCTGCAGTTTTCCAGGGTCCGATCAGCCCCAGCATTTT. This gives the protein CACSFPGSDQPQHF.

This clonotype showed up many times. J is TRBJ2-1 and V is TRBV29-1; 11 nucleotides agree with TRBD2. The ends lost 5 bases at V and 2 bases at J; junction bases unmatched: 2. The CDR3 has 14 residues. Germline CDR1 SQVTM, CDR2 ANQGSEA. The CDR3 DNA reads TGCAGCGTTTCTAGCGGGGGGACCTACAATGAGCAGTTCTTC. Protein product: CSVSSGGTYNEQFF.

V is TRBV28 and J is TRBJ2-7, with 11 bases identical to TRBD1. Looked up from germline, CDR1 is MDHEN and CDR2 is SYDVKM. Trimming at V came to 10 bases and at J to 1 base, leaving 6 bases not matched to a gene. The CDR3 is made up of 14 amino acids. CDR3 sequence: CATEGQGDSYEQYF. The DNA for the CDR3 is TGTGCCACCGAGGGACAGGGGGATTCCTACGAGCAGTACTTC.

This clonotype showed up many times. The J gene is TRBJ2-1, the V gene TRBV2; TRBD2 agrees at 11 bases. The V gene's germline CDR1 is SNHLY and CDR2 FYNNEI. V shed 5 bases and J 2 bases; nucleotides not matched to a gene: 2. The CDR3 totals 15 residues. CDR3 sequence reads: CASSKLAGAYNEQFF. The CDR3 nucleotides read TGTGCCAGCAGTAAACTAGCGGGGGCCTACAATGAGCAGTTCTTC.

At least ten counts were recorded for this clonotype. The rearrangement uses TRBV15 and TRBJ2-7, with D hard to call. The CDR3 spans 14 residues. Germline loops: CDR1 LNHNV, CDR2 YYDKDF (reference sequence). Trimming stripped 0 bases from V and 1 base from J, with 7 bases between. This CDR3 is CATSRDLGSYEQYF. CDR3 in DNA: TGTGCCACCAGCAGAGATCTAGGGTCCTACGAGCAGTACTTC.

Concerning this clonotype: Given a much more abundant clone one base away, this may be a read error. The gene calls are TRBV28 and TRBJ2-5, with D unclear. The CDR3 totals 13 residues. Trimming stripped 2 bases from V and 11 bases from J, with 15 bases between. Looked up from germline, CDR1 is MDHEN and CDR2 is SYDVKM. As DNA, the CDR3 is TGTGCCAGCAGTTTAAGCAGGTACAATGAGCAGTACTTC. As protein: CASSLSRYNEQYF.

There are a few counts of this clonotype. V is TRBV4-3 and J is TRBJ1-2; D is perhaps TRBD1 (5 bases). Germline CDR1 LGHNA, CDR2 YSLEER. The CDR3 covers 14 residues. Trimming pared 3 bases from V and 0 bases from J, leaving 8 bases between. CDR3 loop: CASSHRGSNYGYTF. CDR3 nucleotides: TGCGCCAGCAGCCATAGGGGATCTAACTATGGCTACACCTTC.

In this sample, this clonotype turned up many times. The chain carries TRBV13 and TRBJ2-5, with D hard to call. CDR1 and CDR2 from the germline V gene are PRHDT and FYEKMQ (reference sequence). Trimming shortened V by 5 bases and J by 1 base, and 8 bases separated the two germline ends. This CDR3 has 13 residues. The CDR3 region has the DNA TGTGCCAGCAGCCCCCAGACCCAAGAGACCCAGTACTTC. Protein product: CASSPQTQETQYF.

This chain joins TRBV11-2 and TRBJ2-3, with 7 bases fitting TRBD2. Germline V gene sequence: CDR1 SGHAT, CDR2 FQNNGV. The ends lost 0 bases at V and 8 bases at J; junction bases unmatched: 2. This CDR3 is 13 amino acids long. CDR3 nucleotide sequence: TGTGCCAGCAGCTTAGATTCGGGGGGTACGCAGTATTTT. It is translated as CASSLDSGGTQYF.

Worth noting for this clonotype: A much bigger clone sits one base away, suggesting this may be a read error. The J gene is TRBJ2-4, the V gene TRBV4-3; 9 bases fit TRBD2. Losses at the gene ends were 0 bases for V and 0 bases for J; bases not matched to a gene: 9. The CDR3 has 19 residues. CDR1 and CDR2 (germline): LGHNA, YSLEER. The CDR3 DNA reads as TGCGCCAGCAGCCAAGAATCTGGCGGGGGGGCCTCAGCCAAAAACATTCAGTACTTC. This sequence encodes CASSQESGGGASAKNIQYF.